This record looks at one TCR beta chain sequence and its context. The antigen is not known. PCR involved 60 Vbeta and 13 Jbeta primers. Profiling relied on immunoSEQ multiplex PCR, and the TCRdb table lists in-frame clones only, not all of them. There are 150,000 to 200,000 clones in the sample; 82% occur only once, and roughly 0.095% lies in the top ten. The record originates from a study of cytomegalovirus exposure and HLA in healthy donors. The wider study: There were 117 million unique TCR beta sequences, drawn from roughly 200 million T cells, in an earlier analysis. Study-level results: By HLA locus, TCR association rates varied in a later analysis, with DRB1 showing the most and HLA-C the fewest. Earlier analysis yielded a pattern in which most TCR beta V segments were productive about 90% or about 30% of the time. Reports indicate that TCR beta sequences accurately predicted the HLA-A and HLA-B alleles of most subjects.

The clonotype comes from a boy between 2 and 15 years old in good health and CMV-seronegative. Sequences were obtained from PBMCs.

The CDR3 region has the DNA TGTGCCAGCAGCTTTCAGGGGGCGGAAGCTTTCTTT. It codes for CASSFQGAEAFF. The J gene is TRBJ1-1, the V gene TRBV5-4; 8 bases agree with TRBD1. V dropped 2 bases and J dropped 8; count of bases not matched to a gene: 2. The CDR3 spans 12 residues. Germline CDR1 is SGHNT and CDR2 is YYREEE (reference sequence).